The entry that follows covers one T cell receptor beta chain sequence. Its target is unknown. The source of the sample is a study of T cell responses to AZD1222 COVID-19 vaccine. Regarding the study as a whole: There were mostly white British donors and more females than males, and clonal diversity was possibly underestimated. Spike-wide vaccine-associated CD4 TCRs dominated at 160-218 and 743-854. Sampling that yielded the repertoires occurred only after the peak T cell response.

The table came from immunoSEQ multiplex PCR; TCRdb's copy has only in-frame clones and leaves some out. The sample lists approximately 67,000 clones; roughly nine tenths were seen once. With V trimmed by 0 bases and J by 6 bases, 11 bases remained unmatched. CDR3 length equals 16 residues. Germline-derived CDR1 and CDR2 are LGHNA and YNFKEQ. This TCR was recovered from an adult who received the AZD1222 COVID-19 vaccine. The sequencing used peripheral blood, collected 28 days after the second AZD1222 dose. The chain links TRBV4-2 to TRBJ2-7; 7 nucleotides agree with TRBD2. CDR3 in DNA: TGTGCCAGCAGCCAAGATCCCTACGGGAGGCTCCGCGAGCAGTACTTC. Translating it yields CASSQDPYGRLREQYF.